The rows below give T cell receptor beta chains drawn from one sample of a study of blood T cell repertoires in COVID-19. Data came from immunoSEQ multiplex PCR; TCRdb stores just in-frame clones and leaves some out. The table has 200,000 to 250,000 clones, around 86% seen once. Sequenced sample: PBMCs or T cells enriched from blood (not recorded which). The receptors were gathered from a woman in her 50s with acute COVID-19. Each CDR3 is given with its conserved first and last residue. The order of the fields is D gene, V gene, clone size, CDR3 protein. D genes are given only for firm matches. Clone size, where shown, is once, few, many, or a class for clones that have expanded.

>TRBD1|TRBV7-9|NA
CASSLGTGAIPNQPQHF
>TRBD2|TRBV7-2|NA
CASSPLERGYNEQFF
>NA|TRBV30|few
CARETGSGANVLTF
>NA|TRBV4-3|NA
CASSQESGGGTQPQHF
>NA|TRBV7-2|NA
CASSLTIGAGHEAFF
>TRBD2|TRBV29-1|NA
CSVVPGGAGANVLTF
>TRBD2|TRBV20-1|NA
CSASYWAGGYEETQYF
>TRBD2|TRBV6-1|once
CASSELLAGTVGTQYF
>TRBD2|TRBV6-2/TRBV6-3|NA
CASSYSRGSGEQYF
>NA|TRBV7-9|many
CASSLTGPVYGYTF
>TRBD1|TRBV28|NA
CASSFVAGGVSIGAFF
>TRBD1|TRBV5-1|NA
CASSPGTVGELFF
>TRBD2|TRBV7-2|NA
CASSPRGVAGGRETQYF
>TRBD2|TRBV5-1|NA
CASSRISGGYQETQYF
>TRBD2|TRBV24-1|NA
CATSGTSGGDYNEQFF
>TRBD1|TRBV11-3|few
CASSGDRGGNEQFF
>TRBD1|TRBV12-5|NA
CASGLGQGEVIYF
>NA|TRBV5-6|NA
CASSPLGSYNEQFF
>NA|TRBV3-1/TRBV3-2|NA
CASSPPTSKNIQYF
>NA|TRBV11-2|NA
CASSHGVGGYSNQPQHF
>NA|TRBV6-5|few
CASTDGGSGNTIYF
>NA|TRBV12-3/TRBV12-4|NA
CASIGRNEKLFF
>NA|TRBV11-2|NA
CASSLSRGRYEQYF
>NA|TRBV4-2|NA
CASSQGATLGTTQTYEQYF
>NA|TRBV29-1|NA
CSGHLQGADTEAFF
>TRBD2|TRBV27|NA
CASSLLGLAGGNEQFF
>NA|TRBV7-2|NA
CASSLAGSGETQYF
>TRBD1|TRBV5-4|NA
CASSPENRGSPLHF
>NA|TRBV5-8|NA
CASSLSWRGGNEQFF
>TRBD2|TRBV19|NA
CASSMPSGTLSYNEQFF
>NA|TRBV5-1|NA
CASSLANGVTEAFF
>TRBD1|TRBV28|NA
CASGAGTGWYEQYF
>NA|TRBV28|few
CASSWATNQPQHF
>NA|TRBV4-3|NA
CASSRGPGEGRGEKLFF
>NA|TRBV29-1|NA
CSVGGDRLHEKLFF
>TRBD1|TRBV5-6|NA
CASSSPGQGAGELFF
>TRBD2|TRBV6-6|NA
CASTAGEVSGANVLTF
>NA|TRBV18|NA
CASSAEMSGNTGELFF
>NA|TRBV6-5|NA
CASGTRGGANSPLHF
>NA|TRBV4-1|NA
CASSQDDSSNYGYTF
>TRBD2|TRBV29-1|NA
CSVDNPGLAGGFNGRDTQYF
>TRBD1|TRBV4-3|NA
CASSQEGRGARGRDGYTF
>NA|TRBV3-1/TRBV3-2|many
CASSQDRGYGYTF
>NA|TRBV7-5|once
CARSLWDHRTSGTDTQYF
>NA|TRBV21-1|NA
CARTSTGRVSLYTF
>NA|TRBV11-3|NA
CASSLVPFAGDYSGNTIYF
>NA|TRBV14|NA
CASTLYQGGGEQFF
>TRBD2|TRBV30|NA
CAWMASGRAMAKNIQYF
>NA|TRBV4-1|few
CASSQGSPGYEQYF
>NA|TRBV20-1|NA
CSARQNNEQFF
>NA|TRBV27|NA
CASSLSTGLGQYF